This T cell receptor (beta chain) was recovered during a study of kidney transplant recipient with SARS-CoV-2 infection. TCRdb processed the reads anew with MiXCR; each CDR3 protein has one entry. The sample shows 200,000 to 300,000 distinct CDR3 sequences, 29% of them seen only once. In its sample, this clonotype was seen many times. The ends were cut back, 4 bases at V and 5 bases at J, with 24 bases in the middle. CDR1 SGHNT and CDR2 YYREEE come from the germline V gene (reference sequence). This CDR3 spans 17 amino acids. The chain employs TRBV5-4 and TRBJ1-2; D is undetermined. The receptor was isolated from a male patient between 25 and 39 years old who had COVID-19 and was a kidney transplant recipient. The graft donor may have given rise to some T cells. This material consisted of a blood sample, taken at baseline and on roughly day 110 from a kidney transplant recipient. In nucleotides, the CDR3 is TGTGCCAGCAGCCAGATGATAGCTGGAAGGGAGACTTATGGCTACACCTTC. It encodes CASSQMIAGRETYGYTF.